This paragraph covers one T cell receptor (beta chain) sequence. This clonotype has just a few counts. Its antigen is currently not known. Base qualities are not recorded, but no much larger clone differs from it by a single base. Sequencing used an Illumina HiSeq 2500. Quantitative 5'-RACE with molecular barcodes was the method used to prepare the TCR beta libraries. For the original study's pipeline: A new computational method based on a probabilistic model of VDJ rearrangement was used to identify disease-linked TCR variants. TCRdb took the public reads, trimmed them with fastp at Q25, ran MiXCR for clone calling and kept in-frame beta chains. A single entry per CDR3 protein holds the most common genes and DNA from its merged rows. Clone size and V and J calls follow TCRdb, not the original study. The sample data list 200,000 to 300,000 distinct CDR3 sequences, and roughly 32% of these were observed just once. The ten largest clones take up around 4% of the sample.

This specimen belongs to a study of CD8 T cells in ankylosing spondylitis (dated by TCRdb to the late 2010s). Describing the broader study: The study set out to find disease-linked TCR variants by profiling T cell receptor beta repertoires in ankylosing spondylitis patients and healthy donors. In total, the full study cohort was made up of some 100 healthy donors and approximately 27 ankylosing spondylitis patients. Peripheral blood samples were taken, and synovial fluid was additionally collected from ankylosing spondylitis patients.

Paper-wide results and their limitations: Blood from ankylosing spondylitis patients appeared to be characterized by a TCR beta motif made up of several highly homologous amino acid variants. A CD8+ phenotype was shown by the disease-linked clones, which were found at relatively low frequencies in peripheral blood. The disease-linked clones were reported to be significantly enriched in matched synovial fluid samples from ankylosing spondylitis patients. Some motif variants were previously reported in synovial fluid and blood of reactive arthritis patients, suggesting common disease-initiation mechanisms.

This clonotype was obtained from a male donor with ankylosing spondylitis or in good health (not recorded which). What was sequenced was blood, either unsorted or a sorted T cell fraction (not recorded which).

The bases read TGTGCCAGCAGTTATGCGACAGGTCCCGGGGAGCTGTTTTTT. Translated, it reads CASSYATGPGELFF. The chain is assembled from TRBV6-5 and TRBJ2-2; 6 matching bases give a weak D call of TRBD1. The CDR3, from cysteine to phenylalanine, totals 14 residues. Kept here is only the CDR3 DNA, which spans 42 bases and is read in frame from base 1. CDR1 is given as MNHEY and CDR2 as SVGAGI, both from the germline V gene. V gives up 3 bases and J gives up 6 bases, and the segment between their germline ends measures 11 bases.